A selection of T cell receptor beta chains follows, all from one sample in a study of Tregs in tolerant kidney transplant recipients. Profiling relied on immunoSEQ multiplex PCR, and the TCRdb table lists in-frame clones only, not all of them. The profile shows approximately 43,000 clones, under 95% of them singletons. Sequencing used Tregs from blood. The receptor source for this set is a human donor in good health. Both conserved end residues are trimmed from each CDR3. Clone size is stated in some rows and not others, as once, few, many or a class when expanded.

clone_size v_call cdr3_aa
NA TRBV29-1 SVGRGGEKLF
NA TRBV29-1 SVAGAADTQY
NA TRBV2 ASSPQGRGAGNTIY
NA TRBV7-9 ASSLEGLGALAKNIQY
once TRBV5-4 ASSLPTNQETQY
NA TRBV6-6 ASSRDRAFGYGYT
NA TRBV21-1 ASSKDGGYT
NA TRBV18 ASSPPGQGAWGYT
NA TRBV6-1 ASSEGQGNYGYT
NA TRBV5-1 ASSLGRLGGWTEAF
NA TRBV6-5 ASSRQGRSTLH
NA TRBV5-1 ASSSSSGRWSPYNEQF
NA TRBV10-3 AISGQGFGETQY
NA TRBV6-5 ASSYSGGNTEAF
NA TRBV14 ASSHGASYNEQF
NA TRBV19 ASSIGGPETQY
NA TRBV5-4 ASSGGAWRGGQETQY